Each of the 31 T cell receptor beta chains below was sequenced from the same sample in a study of PD-L1 blockade in urothelial cancer (TCRdb year 2017). Library preparation was by the immunoSEQ multiplex PCR assay. In its TCRdb copy, this immuneACCESS table keeps in-frame sequences only and misses some clones. Where compared with another copy, unresolved V genes explain less than half of these, and the others have no known cause. The sample has around 60,000 clones on record, about four fifths of them singletons. The ten largest clones take up 2.5% to 3.5% of the sample. Interpreted using the paper, the time point label stands for: pretreatment peripheral blood. The sequenced sample was PBMCs, obtained around atezolizumab (anti-PD-L1) treatment. All receptors come from a man aged 70 or older with urothelial cancer.

The chain combines TRBV2 with TRBJ2-7; D is unresolved. V lost 6 bases, J lost 0 bases, and 15 bases lay in between. The length of the CDR3 is 15 residues. Germline CDR1 and CDR2: SNHLY and FYNNEI. CDR3 sequence reads: CASRASAVGSYEQYF. The CDR3 nucleotides read TGTGCCAGCAGGGCCAGCGCTGTGGGCTCCTACGAGCAGTACTTC.

The chain is built from TRBV7-6 and TRBJ2-1, with D tentatively TRBD2 (6 bases). Trimming removed 4 bases from V and 6 bases from J, with 19 bases in between. Germline loops: CDR1 SGHVS, CDR2 FNYEAQ. The CDR3 is made up of 16 amino acids. CDR3 protein: CASSSEPGVRSNEQFF. CDR3 DNA: TGTGCCAGCAGCTCAGAGCCGGGAGTGAGAAGCAATGAGCAGTTCTTC.

This chain links TRBV2 with TRBJ2-2; D might be TRBD2 (5 bases). There are 14 residues in the CDR3. The germline V and J ends were trimmed by 6 bases and 4 bases, with 12 bases remaining between them. Germline assignment: CDR1 SNHLY and CDR2 FYNNEI. For the CDR3, the DNA is TGTGCCAGCAGCCCTAGCCCCCCCACCGGGGAGCTGTTTTTT. Encoded protein: CASSPSPPTGELFF.

This sequence joins TRBV7-9 and TRBJ1-5; TRBD1 aligns across 7 bases. The CDR3 spans 15 residues. CDR1 is SEHNR, CDR2 FQNEAQ, per germline (reference sequence). The ends lost 4 bases at V and 10 bases at J; junction bases unmatched: 13. In DNA, the CDR3 is TGTGCCAGCAGCTCCTCGACAGGGCAGGGGAGCCCCCAGCATTTT. Amino acids: CASSSSTGQGSPQHF.

The chain has TRBV11-1 and TRBJ2-7; TRBD2 matches at 11 bases. Germline-derived CDR1 and CDR2 are SGHAT and FQDESV (reference sequence). The V gene end was trimmed by 5 bases and the J gene end by 1 base; junction bases not matched to a gene: 7. This CDR3 spans 16 amino acids. CDR3: CASSRTGTSGSYEQYF. The CDR3 DNA sequence: TGTGCCAGCAGCCGGACCGGGACTAGCGGTTCCTACGAGCAGTACTTC.

V and J are TRBV19 and TRBJ1-2, with D possibly matching TRBD1 (6 bases). The germline V gene encodes CDR1 LNHDA and CDR2 SQIVND (reference sequence). V lost 4 bases to trimming and J lost 4 bases, with 13 bases between them. There are 14 residues in the CDR3. The CDR3 DNA is TGTGCCAGTAGTACTAATGACAGGACCTATGGCTACACCTTC. This sequence encodes CASSTNDRTYGYTF.

The chain has TRBV27 and TRBJ1-1, with TRBD1 identical over 8 bases. J lost 1 base, V lost 2 bases, and 0 bases had no gene match. The CDR3 covers 14 residues. Germline CDR1 is MNHEY and CDR2 is SMNVEV (reference sequence). The CDR3 spells CASSLDRGNTEAFF. The CDR3 DNA reads as TGTGCCAGCAGTTTAGACAGGGGGAACACTGAAGCTTTCTTT.

The chain links TRBV27 to TRBJ2-2; D ambiguous. The germline CDR1 and CDR2 sequences are MNHEY and SMNVEV (reference sequence). The CDR3 is 16 residues long. V was pared by 0 bases and J by 0 bases, with 8 bases between. The CDR3 protein is CASSLSGTANTGELFF. The CDR3 DNA is TGTGCCAGCAGTTTATCGGGCACAGCGAACACCGGGGAGCTGTTTTTT.

This clone showed up just a few times. The chain couples TRBV5-6 to TRBJ2-7; D uncertain. With 1 base removed from V and 0 bases from J, the gap between germline ends came to 5 bases. The CDR3 totals 13 residues. Germline V lookup: CDR1 SGHDT, CDR2 YYEEEE. The CDR3 bases are TGTGCCAGCAGCTTGTACGGCTCCTACGAGCAGTACTTC. Protein product: CASSLYGSYEQYF.

This clone was counted only a few times. An end of the junction differs from the germline gene, which may be a read error. CDR3 residues: CASSFGRRTQDF. As DNA, the CDR3 is TGTGCCAGCAGCTTTGGACGGAGGACCCAGGATTTT. The chain links TRBV7-2 to TRBJ1-3; D is unclear. This CDR3 contains 12 residues. The germline gives CDR1 SGHTA, CDR2 FQGNSA.

The V call is TRBV7-2, the J call TRBJ2-7; the D gene is possibly TRBD2 (6 bases). The germline gives CDR1 SGHTA, CDR2 FQGNSA. V dropped 5 bases and J dropped 4 bases, with 9 bases sitting between them. This CDR3 has 12 amino acids. The CDR3 DNA reads TGTGCCAGCAGCGCGGGAATTTACGAGCAGTACTTC. Protein sequence: CASSAGIYEQYF.

The chain couples TRBV10-2 to TRBJ1-1; 8 bases are shared with TRBD1. Trimming took 4 bases from V and 4 from J; bases not matched to a gene: 5. Germline assignment: CDR1 WSHSY and CDR2 SAAADI. This CDR3 is 14 amino acids long. The CDR3 protein is CASSVQGGFTEAFF. Here the CDR3 DNA reads TGCGCCAGCAGTGTACAGGGGGGATTCACTGAAGCTTTCTTT.

The chain uses TRBV10-3 and TRBJ2-7; TRBD1 matches at 7 bases. The germline gives CDR1 ENHRY, CDR2 SYGVKD. The CDR3 loop spans 15 amino acids. The trim removed 8 bases at V and 0 bases at J, leaving 10 bases unmatched. CDR3 bases: TGTGCCATCGCGGTGGACAGGACCAGCTCCTACGAGCAGTACTTC. It codes for CAIAVDRTSSYEQYF.

The chain has TRBV29-1 and TRBJ2-7, with unresolved D. CDR1 and CDR2 from the germline V gene are SQVTM and ANQGSEA. The CDR3 contains 12 residues. The V and J ends lost 0 bases and 1 base respectively, with 4 bases between them. CDR3 in DNA: TGCAGCGTTGAAGACGGTTCCTACGAGCAGTACTTC. As protein: CSVEDGSYEQYF.

The CDR3 DNA follows: TGCGCCAGCGGGTCTAGACGGCCTAATGAAAAACTGTTTTTT. Translation gives CASGSRRPNEKLFF. The chain uses TRBV23-1 and TRBJ1-4; no reliable D call. TRBV23-1 is assigned to the ORF class and has an uncertain function. V was shortened by 8 bases and J by 3 bases, with 13 bases between the two germline ends. The CDR3 sequence is 14 residues long.

The chain employs TRBV30 and TRBJ2-3; D gene uncertain. Per germline, CDR1 GTSNPN and CDR2 SVGIG (reference sequence). V was trimmed by 3 bases and J by 2 bases, leaving 3 bases between them. The CDR3 contains 11 residues. CDR3 in amino acids: CAWSYTDTQYF. In nucleotides, the CDR3 is TGTGCCTGGAGCTACACAGATACGCAGTATTTT.

The gene calls are TRBV11-1 and TRBJ2-7, with D possibly TRBD1 on 5 matching bases. The CDR3 covers 13 residues. Trimming took 1 base from V and 10 from J, leaving 14 bases between them. From germline, CDR1 is SGHAT and CDR2 FQDESV (reference sequence). The CDR3 DNA sequence: TGTGCCAGCAGCTTAGAAGCCAGGGATATACAGTACTTC. Amino acids: CASSLEARDIQYF.

The chain links TRBV28 to TRBJ2-7; D gene unclear. The CDR3 has 13 residues. Germline CDR1 MDHEN, CDR2 SYDVKM. Trimming took 7 bases from V and 1 from J, leaving 11 bases between them. CDR3 region: CASTLTNSYEQYF. CDR3 DNA: TGTGCCAGCACTCTGACAAATTCCTACGAGCAGTACTTC.

The chain links TRBV19 to TRBJ1-3, with D perhaps TRBD1 (5 bases). The CDR3 has 16 amino acids. V was clipped by 3 bases and J by 0 bases, with 12 bases between them. Germline V lookup: CDR1 LNHDA, CDR2 SQIVND (reference sequence). The CDR3 bases are TGTGCCAGTAGTATCCCGGGACTGACCTCTGGAAACACCATATATTTT. This gives the protein CASSIPGLTSGNTIYF.

V and J are TRBV11-3 and TRBJ2-7, with 9 bases aligning to TRBD1. V dropped 4 bases and J dropped 1; count of bases not matched to a gene: 2. Looked up from germline, CDR1 is SGHNT and CDR2 is YENEEA. The CDR3 extends over 14 amino acids. For the CDR3, the DNA is TGTGCCAGCAGCTCCGGGACAGGGTCCTACGAGCAGTACTTC. This codes for CASSSGTGSYEQYF.

The chain is built from TRBV5-4 and TRBJ2-7; the D gene is possibly TRBD1 (6 bases). The CDR3 is 15 amino acids. Germline loops: CDR1 SGHNT, CDR2 YYREEE (reference sequence). Deletions cut 0 bases from V and 7 bases from J, with 17 bases between. CDR3 coding DNA: TGTGCCAGCAGCTTGGATTCCCGGACAGATAGGGAGCAGTACTTC. This gives the protein CASSLDSRTDREQYF.

V is TRBV5-1 and J is TRBJ2-5; 12 bases line up with TRBD2. The V gene end was trimmed by 3 bases and the J gene end by 8 bases; junction bases not matched to a gene: 17. Germline V lookup: CDR1 SGHRS, CDR2 YFSETQ. The CDR3 covers 18 residues. The CDR3 DNA sequence: TGCGCCAGCAGCTCGGGACTAGCGGGTTCTCTTTGGCCCCCCACCCAGTACTTC. Its translation is CASSSGLAGSLWPPTQYF.

V and J are TRBV5-1 and TRBJ1-1, with D perhaps matching TRBD1 (6 bases). Germline values: CDR1 SGHRS, CDR2 YFSETQ. Between the trimmed V and J ends, which lost 3 bases and 4 bases, there was a span of 16 bases. This CDR3 is 15 amino acids long. The CDR3 DNA reads TGCGCCAGCAGCTCCCAAACAGGGTCGGGCACTGAAGCTTTCTTT. The encoded protein is CASSSQTGSGTEAFF.

The CDR3 loop is CASSKRGTQYF. CDR3 DNA sequence: TGTGCCAGCAGCAAAAGGGGGACCCAGTACTTC. The chain uses TRBV21-1 and TRBJ2-5; TRBD1 is the table's D call, not checked against the DNA. TRBV21-1 is reported as a pseudogene. The CDR3 spans 11 residues.

In its sample, this clone was seen many times. The rearrangement uses TRBV19 and TRBJ2-1, with TRBD2 as a possible D gene (6 bases). The CDR3 has 12 amino acids. Trimming took off 7 bases at V and 6 bases at J, with 10 bases between the two ends. Germline V CDR1 and CDR2: LNHDA, SQIVND (reference sequence). CDR3 amino acids: CASNTAGNEQFF. The CDR3 DNA sequence: TGTGCCAGTAATACAGCGGGCAATGAGCAGTTCTTC.

The V and J genes are TRBV9 and TRBJ2-5; TRBD2 matches 7 bases. TRBJ2-7 explains the end of the DNA better; the J call may be wrong. Germline V gives CDR1 SGDLS, CDR2 YYNGEE. CDR3 length: 15 amino acids. The CDR3 region has the DNA TGTGCCAGCAGCCTAGGGAGCGGGACCAACTACGAGCAGTACTTC. This translates into CASSLGSGTNYEQYF.

This clone was picked up a small number of times. The V and J genes are TRBV27 and TRBJ1-5, with 8 bases identical to TRBD1. CDR3 length: 16 residues. The V and J ends lost 6 bases and 5 bases, in that order; junction bases with no gene match: 12. Germline V gene sequence: CDR1 MNHEY, CDR2 SMNVEV (reference sequence). The CDR3 DNA reads TGTGCCAGCAGACCTAATGCAGGGGGCGTCGATCAGCCCCAGCATTTT. Amino acids: CASRPNAGGVDQPQHF.

This chain joins TRBV27 and TRBJ1-1, with D unresolved. The germline V gene encodes CDR1 MNHEY and CDR2 SMNVEV (reference sequence). The CDR3 is 15 residues long. The ends were cut back, 5 bases at V and 0 bases at J, with 13 bases in the middle. The DNA of the CDR3 is TGTGCCAGCAGTCCGACTATAAGTGTGAACACTGAAGCTTTCTTT. This translates into CASSPTISVNTEAFF.

The sample holds one count of this clone. This sequence joins TRBV6-6 and TRBJ1-5; tentative D call: TRBD1 (5 bases). The CDR3 length is 13 residues. Trimming left V 5 bases short and J 1 base short, with 6 bases between. CDR1 MNHNY and CDR2 SVGAGI come from the germline V gene (reference sequence). CDR3 nucleotides: TGTGCCAGCAGTCAGGGAAGCAATCAGCCCCAGCATTTT. Translated: CASSQGSNQPQHF.

The V gene is TRBV2, the J gene TRBJ2-5, with a possible D match to TRBD1 (6 bases). The CDR3 spans 14 residues. The ends were cut back, 7 bases at V and 5 bases at J, with 17 bases in the middle. CDR1 is SNHLY and CDR2 is FYNNEI in the germline V gene. CDR3 amino acids: CASTPRAQGETQYF. The CDR3 nucleotides read TGTGCCAGCACCCCAAGGGCCCAGGGGGAGACCCAGTACTTC.

The V call is TRBV5-1, the J call TRBJ2-3; D remains ambiguous. The CDR3 contains 13 residues. V lost 4 bases, J lost 1 base, and 7 bases lay in between. Germline V lookup: CDR1 SGHRS, CDR2 YFSETQ. CDR3 protein: CASSRSGTDTQYF. The CDR3 DNA sequence: TGCGCCAGCAGCCGGTCTGGCACAGATACGCAGTATTTT.